This T cell receptor (beta chain) appears in the sequencing data of a study of blood T cell repertoires in COVID-19. About the study: Both acute and convalescent COVID-19 samples were obtained from the United States, Italy and Spain. From T cells, B-cell-depleted T cells, or PBMCs came the material, which was cDNA or gDNA.

Original processing methods: The authors estimated nucleated cell counts from reference gene primer amplification. The method was immunoSEQ multiplex PCR; TCRdb's version includes in-frame clones alone and lacks a portion of them. Clone size and the V and J calls come from that table; the DNA yielded D and trimming. The sample records 200,000 to 250,000 clones, approximately 83% being singletons. This clone has more than one count but fewer than ten. The CDR3 consists of 15 residues. V was clipped by 1 base and J by 3 bases, with 9 bases between them. Germline V gene sequence: CDR1 SGHTA, CDR2 FQGTGA.

V usage is TRBV7-3 and J usage is TRBJ2-2; D is unclear. This TCR derives from a woman under 40 who had recovered from COVID-19. The sample comprised peripheral blood. CDR3 sequence (DNA): TGTGCCAGCAGCTTAAATAGCAGAGACACCGGGGAGCTGTTTTTT. It is translated as CASSLNSRDTGELFF.